Sequencing of this TCR beta chain was carried out in a study of CD8+CD57+ T cells in acquired aplastic anemia. About the study: Around 3.2 ug was the average amount of DNA from sorted CD4+ and CD8+ cells. As sequenced from healthy donors, CD4+ cells averaged approximately 11 million reads.

Whole-study results and caveats: Patients and controls had in common 25 to 35 CD8+ CDR3 sequences. Between the patient and control groups, CD8+ Simpson's diversity did not differ significantly.

CDR1 is SGHTA and CDR2 is FQGNSA in the germline V gene. There are 14 residues in the CDR3. Trimming pared 1 base from V and 6 bases from J, leaving 7 bases between. Using genomic DNA as the template, TCR beta VDJ and CDR3 profiling was carried out. TCRdb reprocessed the reads via MiXCR and lists one record per CDR3 protein. Here the sample spans around 50,000 distinct CDR3 sequences, about three quarters being singletons. Comment on this clonotype: Its antigen remains unidentified.

This TCR was recovered from a human donor in good health, serving as a control. Sequenced: sorted CD4+, CD8+, or CD8+CD57+ T cells (not recorded which) from PBMCs. The rearrangement uses TRBV7-2 and TRBJ1-6, with D unresolved. Here the CDR3 DNA reads TGTGCCAGCAGCTTAGGCGGTGGTAATTCACCCCTCCACTTT. Amino acid sequence: CASSLGGGNSPLHF.